The 20 T cell receptor beta chains given below trace back to one sample, sequenced in a study of post-analysis software for immune sequencing data. Overall study results and limits: TRBV5-6, TRBV5-1 and TRBV20-1 belonged to a set of a handful of TRBV segments that were more frequent in patients than controls.

For these receptors, no antigen is known. TCR beta cDNA libraries included unique molecular identifiers. Via MiXCR, TCRdb re-called the PCR reads, giving one row per CDR3 protein. The sample carries hundreds of thousands of distinct CDR3 sequences, roughly 40% recorded once. Input material: blood. The receptors shown here come from a girl between 5 and 17 years old with multiple sclerosis.

The table lists this clonotype with a few counts. The genes are TRBV12-3 or TRBV12-4 and TRBJ2-1, with 9 bases matching TRBD2. The CDR3 contains 16 residues. The ends lost 4 bases at V and 8 bases at J; junction bases unmatched: 12. The CDR3 DNA reads as TGTGCCAGCAGTTCGAGGGGTGCGGGAGGGACGGATGAGCAGTTCTTC. Amino acids: CASSSRGAGGTDEQFF.

This chain joins TRBV4-1 and TRBJ2-4; 8 bases fit TRBD2. CDR1 is MGHRA and CDR2 is YSYEKL in the germline V gene. The CDR3 length is 16 residues. With V trimmed by 1 base and J by 4 bases, 6 bases remained unmatched. The CDR3 coding sequence is TGCGCCAGCAGCCAAGGTCCTAGCGGGTGGAAAAACATTCAGTACTTC. Encoded protein: CASSQGPSGWKNIQYF.

The CDR3 protein is CASSQGSGYYEQYF. The CDR3 region has the DNA TGTGCCAGCAGCCAAGGATCGGGTTACTACGAGCAGTACTTC. This chain connects TRBV14 to TRBJ2-7; no firm D call. From germline, CDR1 is SGHDN and CDR2 FVKESK. This CDR3 region has 14 residues. The ends were cut back, 1 base at V and 3 bases at J, with 10 bases in the middle.

This clonotype has a handful of counts. CDR3 in DNA: TGTGCCAGCGGGAGAGGGTTCCCCTACGAGCAGTACTTC. It yields the protein CASGRGFPYEQYF. This sequence joins TRBV12-3 or TRBV12-4 and TRBJ2-7; possible D gene TRBD2, 5 bases. With 8 bases removed from V and 2 bases from J, the gap between germline ends came to 13 bases. This CDR3 spans 13 amino acids.

This clonotype was observed a handful of times. The chain has TRBV24-1 and TRBJ2-1; TRBD2 is a possible D gene (6 bases). Trimming cost V 11 bases and J 5 bases, with 9 bases left between them. This CDR3 is built from 11 residues. In germline, CDR1 is KGHDR, CDR2 SFDVKD. CDR3 sequence: CASTGDNEQFF. The CDR3 DNA reads as TGTGCCAGCACGGGGGACAATGAGCAGTTCTTC.

The J gene is TRBJ2-5, the V gene TRBV2; 10 bases are a match to TRBD2. The V gene end was trimmed by 6 bases and the J gene end by 5 bases; junction bases not matched to a gene: 6. The germline V gene encodes CDR1 SNHLY and CDR2 FYNNEI. The CDR3 is 14 amino acids. CDR3: CASRSASGGETQYF. As DNA, the CDR3 is TGTGCCAGCAGGAGCGCTAGCGGGGGTGAGACCCAGTACTTC. The full variable domain, its missing parts supplied by reference TRBV2 and TRBJ2-5, is EPEVTQTPSHQVTQMGQEVILRCVPISNHLYFYWYRQILGQKVEFLVSFYNNEISEKSEIFDDQFSVERPDGSNFTLKIRSTKLEDSAMYFCASRSASGGETQYFGPGTRLLVL.

The chain combines TRBV10-2 with TRBJ2-3; 10 bases agree with TRBD1. The germline V gene encodes CDR1 WSHSY and CDR2 SAAADI. V shed 8 bases, J shed 1 base, and the junction held 3 bases outside the gene matches. The CDR3 contains 14 residues. The DNA for the CDR3 is TGCGCCAGCGGAGGGACAGGGGGCACAGATACGCAGTATTTT. Translated, it gives CASGGTGGTDTQYF.

This clonotype was counted only a few times. The chain combines TRBV6-5 with TRBJ2-5, with D possibly being TRBD1 or TRBD2 (5 bases each). The CDR3 length is 17 residues. Trimming removed 2 bases from V and 5 bases from J, with 21 bases in between. From germline, CDR1 is MNHEY and CDR2 SVGAGI. This CDR3 is CASSYDFGIPWGETQYF. CDR3 nucleotides: TGTGCCAGCAGTTACGATTTTGGCATTCCATGGGGGGAGACCCAGTACTTC.

V usage is TRBV5-1 and J usage is TRBJ2-6; no definite D call. V was shortened by 2 bases and J by 1 base, with 4 bases between the two germline ends. The CDR3 extends over 14 amino acids. Germline CDR1 is SGHRS and CDR2 is YFSETQ. CDR3 sequence: CASSFISGANVLTF. The CDR3 nucleotides read TGCGCCAGCAGCTTTATTTCTGGGGCCAACGTCCTGACTTTC.

The rearrangement uses TRBV12-3 or TRBV12-4 and TRBJ1-2; TRBD1 is a possible D gene (6 bases). The CDR3 is 15 residues long. The V gene lost 4 bases and the J gene lost 4 bases, with 16 bases spanning the gap. The DNA for the CDR3 is TGTGCCAGCAGTTCCGAGGGGGGGCTACTCTATGGCTACACCTTC. Translating it yields CASSSEGGLLYGYTF.

V is TRBV10-3 and J is TRBJ1-4; D possibly corresponds to TRBD1 (6 bases). The CDR3 has 12 residues. The germline V gene encodes CDR1 ENHRY and CDR2 SYGVKD. Between the trimmed V and J ends, which lost 6 bases and 7 bases, there was a span of 9 bases. The chain's CDR3 is CAISEGGEKLFF. The CDR3 region has the DNA TGTGCCATCAGCGAGGGGGGTGAAAAACTGTTTTTT.

This clonotype was detected a few times. J is TRBJ2-7 and V is TRBV6-5; no clear D. CDR1 MNHEY and CDR2 SVGAGI come from the germline V gene. The length of the CDR3 is 15 residues. Trimming removed 5 bases from V and 0 bases from J, with 14 bases in between. The CDR3 DNA is TGTGCCAGCAGTCGTACGGGCCAGAGCTCCTACGAGCAGTACTTC. As protein: CASSRTGQSSYEQYF.

The V and J genes are TRBV5-6 and TRBJ2-7; the match to TRBD1 covers 7 bases. With V trimmed by 4 bases and J by 0 bases, 13 bases remained unmatched. Germline V CDR1 and CDR2: SGHDT, YYEEEE. The CDR3 is made up of 17 amino acids. CDR3 DNA sequence: TGTGCCAGCAGCAAAACCATAGACCGGGACAGCTCCTACGAGCAGTACTTC. Its translation is CASSKTIDRDSSYEQYF.

The chain couples TRBV5-1 to TRBJ2-3; 7 bases are a match to TRBD2. The V gene end was trimmed by 4 bases and the J gene end by 3 bases; junction bases not matched to a gene: 8. The CDR3 totals 15 residues. The germline V gene has CDR1 SGHRS and CDR2 YFSETQ. CDR3 DNA sequence: TGCGCCAGCAGCCCTCCGGCAGCGGGGACAGATACGCAGTATTTT. Amino acid sequence: CASSPPAAGTDTQYF.

This chain connects TRBV6-6 to TRBJ1-2, with 8 bases identical to TRBD1. This CDR3 spans 14 amino acids. Germline trimming cut 2 bases from V and 8 bases from J; bases unmatched to any gene: 7. CDR1 MNHNY and CDR2 SVGAGI come from the germline V gene (reference sequence). CDR3 DNA sequence: TGTGCCAGCAGTTACGTGGGACAGGTTGTCGGCTACACCTTC. Protein: CASSYVGQVVGYTF.

In this sample, this clonotype turned up a few times. The V gene is TRBV27, the J gene TRBJ2-3; TRBD2 matches 8 bases. The trim removed 7 bases at V and 4 bases at J, leaving 13 bases unmatched. This CDR3 is built from 16 residues. Germline CDR1 MNHEY, CDR2 SMNVEV (reference sequence). The CDR3 nucleotides read TGTGCCAGCACCCTGCGTGCGGGGGGCCGTGCAGATACGCAGTATTTT. This codes for CASTLRAGGRADTQYF.

The chain joins TRBV9 to TRBJ1-4, with no clear D. The CDR3 is 15 amino acids. V was trimmed by 2 bases and J by 7 bases, leaving 15 bases between them. Germline loops: CDR1 SGDLS, CDR2 YYNGEE. CDR3 nucleotide sequence: TGTGCCAGCAGCGTCTTCTCAGGTGGTTCTGAAAAACTGTTTTTT. Translated, it gives CASSVFSGGSEKLFF.

The rearrangement joins TRBV12-3 or TRBV12-4 to TRBJ2-1; D is possibly TRBD2 (6 bases). The length of the CDR3 is 13 residues. V was cut by 1 base and J by 6 bases, with 7 bases left in between. The CDR3 is CASSLVEGNEQFF. Written as DNA, the CDR3 is TGTGCCAGCAGTTTAGTGGAGGGCAATGAGCAGTTCTTC.

This clonotype has more than one count but fewer than ten. The rearrangement uses TRBV6-2 or TRBV6-3 and TRBJ2-5; D remains unclear. The J call may be in error: the DNA end matches TRBJ2-7 better. The V gene's germline CDR1 is MNHEY and CDR2 SVGEGT. The CDR3 is made up of 14 amino acids. The CDR3 nucleotides are TGTGCCAGCAGTTATAACAGACATCCCTACGAGCAGTACTTC. Translating it yields CASSYNRHPYEQYF.

The rearrangement links TRBV30 to TRBJ2-7; 10 nucleotides agree with TRBD1. The trim removed 8 bases at V and 3 bases at J, leaving 7 bases unmatched. The germline CDR1 and CDR2 sequences are GTSNPN and SVGIG (reference sequence). The CDR3 is 13 residues long. CDR3 sequence: CAGKTGGVYEQYF. The CDR3 region has the DNA TGTGCCGGAAAGACAGGGGGCGTCTACGAGCAGTACTTC.